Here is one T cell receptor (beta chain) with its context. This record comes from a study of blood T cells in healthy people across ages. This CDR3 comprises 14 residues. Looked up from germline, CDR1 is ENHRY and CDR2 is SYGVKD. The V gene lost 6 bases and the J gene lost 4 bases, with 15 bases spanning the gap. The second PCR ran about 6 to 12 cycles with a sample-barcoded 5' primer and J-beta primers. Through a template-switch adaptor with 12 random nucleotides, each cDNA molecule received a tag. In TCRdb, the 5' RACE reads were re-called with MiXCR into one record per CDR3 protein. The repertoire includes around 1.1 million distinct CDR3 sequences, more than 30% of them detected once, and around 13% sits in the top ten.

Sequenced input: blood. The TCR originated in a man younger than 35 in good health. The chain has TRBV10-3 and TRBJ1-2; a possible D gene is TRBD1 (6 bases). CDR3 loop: CAIRRTDYLYGYTF. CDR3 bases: TGTGCCATCAGGCGGACAGATTACCTCTATGGCTACACCTTC.